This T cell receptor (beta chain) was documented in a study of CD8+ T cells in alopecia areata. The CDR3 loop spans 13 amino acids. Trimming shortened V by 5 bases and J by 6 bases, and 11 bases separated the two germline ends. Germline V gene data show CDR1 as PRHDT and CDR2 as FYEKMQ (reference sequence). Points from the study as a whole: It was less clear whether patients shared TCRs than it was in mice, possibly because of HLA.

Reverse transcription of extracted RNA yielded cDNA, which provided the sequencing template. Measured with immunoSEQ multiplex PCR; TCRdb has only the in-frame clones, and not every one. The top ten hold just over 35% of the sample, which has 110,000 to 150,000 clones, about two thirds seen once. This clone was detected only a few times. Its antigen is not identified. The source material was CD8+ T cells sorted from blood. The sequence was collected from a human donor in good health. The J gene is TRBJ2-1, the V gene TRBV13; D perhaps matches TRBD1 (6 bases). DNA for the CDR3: TGTGCCAGCAGCCCCGGACAGTTCAATGAGCAGTTCTTC. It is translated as CASSPGQFNEQFF.